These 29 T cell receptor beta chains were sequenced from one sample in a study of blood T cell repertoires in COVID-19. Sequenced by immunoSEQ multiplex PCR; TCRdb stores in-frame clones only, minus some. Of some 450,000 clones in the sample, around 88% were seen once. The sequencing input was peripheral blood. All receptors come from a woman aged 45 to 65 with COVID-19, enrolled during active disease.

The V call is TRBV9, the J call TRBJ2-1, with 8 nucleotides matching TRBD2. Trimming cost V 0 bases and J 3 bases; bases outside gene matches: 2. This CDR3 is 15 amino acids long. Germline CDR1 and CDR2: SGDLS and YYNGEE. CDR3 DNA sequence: TGTGCCAGCAGCGTAGGGACTAGCCTCTACAATGAGCAGTTCTTC. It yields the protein CASSVGTSLYNEQFF.

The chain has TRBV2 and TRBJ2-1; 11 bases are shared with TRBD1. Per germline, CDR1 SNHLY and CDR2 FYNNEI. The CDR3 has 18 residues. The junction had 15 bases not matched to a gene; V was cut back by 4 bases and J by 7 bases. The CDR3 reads CASSGGTGGSYFGNEQFF. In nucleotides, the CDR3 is TGTGCCAGCAGTGGAGGGACAGGGGGTTCCTACTTCGGGAATGAGCAGTTCTTC.

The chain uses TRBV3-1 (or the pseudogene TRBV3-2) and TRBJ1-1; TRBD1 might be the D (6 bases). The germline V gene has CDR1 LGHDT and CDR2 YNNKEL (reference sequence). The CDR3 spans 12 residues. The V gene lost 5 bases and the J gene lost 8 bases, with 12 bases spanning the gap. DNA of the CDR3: TGTGCCAGCAGCTACATGACAGGCGAAGCTTTCTTT. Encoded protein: CASSYMTGEAFF.

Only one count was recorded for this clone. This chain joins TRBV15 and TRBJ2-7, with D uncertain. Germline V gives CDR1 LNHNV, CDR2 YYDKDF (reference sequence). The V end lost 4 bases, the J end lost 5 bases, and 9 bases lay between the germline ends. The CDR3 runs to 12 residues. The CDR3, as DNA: TGTGCCACCAGCAATCAGAGGCACGAGCAGTACTTC. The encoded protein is CATSNQRHEQYF.

Here the CDR3 reads CASSIEADTYNEQFF. CDR3 DNA: TGTGCCAGTAGTATAGAGGCGGATACCTACAATGAGCAGTTCTTC. This chain joins TRBV19 and TRBJ2-1; D not resolved. V dropped 0 bases and J dropped 2 bases, with 8 bases sitting between them. The CDR3 spans 15 residues. CDR1 is LNHDA and CDR2 is SQIVND in the germline V gene (reference sequence).

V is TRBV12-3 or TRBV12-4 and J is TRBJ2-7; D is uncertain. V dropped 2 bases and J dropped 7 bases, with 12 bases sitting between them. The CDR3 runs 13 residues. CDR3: CASSLSGGREQYF. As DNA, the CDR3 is TGTGCCAGCAGTTTAAGTGGCGGCCGAGAGCAGTACTTC.

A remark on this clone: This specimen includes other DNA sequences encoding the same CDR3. CDR3 DNA sequence: TGCGCCAGCAGCTTGACAGGGTATGGCTACACCTTC. Its protein product is CASSLTGYGYTF. The rearrangement uses TRBV5-1 and TRBJ1-2, with D maybe TRBD1 (6 bases). V was cut by 1 base and J by 5 bases, with 6 bases left in between. Germline loops: CDR1 SGHRS, CDR2 YFSETQ. The CDR3 extends over 12 amino acids.

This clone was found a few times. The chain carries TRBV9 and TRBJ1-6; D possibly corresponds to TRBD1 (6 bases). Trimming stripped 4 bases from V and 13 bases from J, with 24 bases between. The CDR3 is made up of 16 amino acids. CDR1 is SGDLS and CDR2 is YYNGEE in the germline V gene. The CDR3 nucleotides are TGTGCCAGCAGCTTTGGGAGCGGCAGGGGCTTGGGGCCCCTCCACTTT. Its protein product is CASSFGSGRGLGPLHF. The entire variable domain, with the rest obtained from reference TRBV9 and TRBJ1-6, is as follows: DSGVTQTPKHLITATGQRVTLRCSPRSGDLSVYWYQQSLDQGLQFLIQYYNGEERAKGNILERFSAQQFPDLHSELNLSSLELGDSALYFCASSFGSGRGLGPLHFGNGTRLTVT.

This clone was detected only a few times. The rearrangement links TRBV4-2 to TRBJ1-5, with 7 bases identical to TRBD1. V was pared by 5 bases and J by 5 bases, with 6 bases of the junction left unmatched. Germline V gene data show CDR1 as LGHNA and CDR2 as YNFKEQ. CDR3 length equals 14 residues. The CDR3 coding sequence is TGTGCCAGCAGCATTACAGGGGTAGATCAGCCCCAGCATTTT. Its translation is CASSITGVDQPQHF.

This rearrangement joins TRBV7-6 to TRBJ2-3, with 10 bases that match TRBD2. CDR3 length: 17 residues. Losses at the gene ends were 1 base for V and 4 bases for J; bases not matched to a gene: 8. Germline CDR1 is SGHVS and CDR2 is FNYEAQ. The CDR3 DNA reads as TGTGCCAGCAGCTTAGTGGGTAGCGGGGGGCCGGCAGATACGCAGTATTTT. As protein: CASSLVGSGGPADTQYF.

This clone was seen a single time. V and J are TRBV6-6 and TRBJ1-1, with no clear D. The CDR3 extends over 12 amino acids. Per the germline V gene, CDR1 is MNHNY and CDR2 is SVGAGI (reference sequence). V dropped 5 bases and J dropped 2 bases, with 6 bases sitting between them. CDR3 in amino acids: CASSIINTEAFF. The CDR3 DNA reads TGTGCCAGCAGTATCATCAACACTGAAGCTTTCTTT.

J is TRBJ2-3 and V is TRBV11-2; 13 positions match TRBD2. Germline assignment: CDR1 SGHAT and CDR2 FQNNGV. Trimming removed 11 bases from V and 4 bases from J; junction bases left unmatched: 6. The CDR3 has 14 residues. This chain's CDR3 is CAGRTSGGPDTQYF. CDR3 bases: TGTGCCGGACGGACTAGCGGGGGACCAGATACGCAGTATTTT.

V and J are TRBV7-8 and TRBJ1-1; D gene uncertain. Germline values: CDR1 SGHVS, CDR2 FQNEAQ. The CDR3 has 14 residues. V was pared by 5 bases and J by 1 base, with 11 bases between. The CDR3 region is CASSVDGSNTEAFF. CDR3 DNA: TGTGCCAGCAGCGTAGACGGGTCGAACACTGAAGCTTTCTTT.

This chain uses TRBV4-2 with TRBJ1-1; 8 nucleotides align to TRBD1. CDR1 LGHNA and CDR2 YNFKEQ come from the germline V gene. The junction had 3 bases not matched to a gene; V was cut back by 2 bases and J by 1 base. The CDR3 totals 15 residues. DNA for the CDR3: TGTGCCAGCAGCCAATTCGACAGGGGGAACACTGAAGCTTTCTTT. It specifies CASSQFDRGNTEAFF.

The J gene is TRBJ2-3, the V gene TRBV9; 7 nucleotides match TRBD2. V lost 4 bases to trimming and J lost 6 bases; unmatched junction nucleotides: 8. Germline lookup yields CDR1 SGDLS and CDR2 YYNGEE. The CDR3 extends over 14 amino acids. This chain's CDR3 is CASSPRLAADTQYF. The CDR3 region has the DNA TGTGCCAGCAGCCCCCGACTAGCTGCCGATACGCAGTATTTT.

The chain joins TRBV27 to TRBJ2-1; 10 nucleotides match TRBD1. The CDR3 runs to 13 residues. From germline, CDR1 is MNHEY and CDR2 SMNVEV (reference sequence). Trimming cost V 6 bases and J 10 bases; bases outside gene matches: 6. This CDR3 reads CASSRQGAGEQFF. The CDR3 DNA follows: TGTGCCAGCAGCAGACAGGGGGCAGGCGAGCAGTTCTTC.

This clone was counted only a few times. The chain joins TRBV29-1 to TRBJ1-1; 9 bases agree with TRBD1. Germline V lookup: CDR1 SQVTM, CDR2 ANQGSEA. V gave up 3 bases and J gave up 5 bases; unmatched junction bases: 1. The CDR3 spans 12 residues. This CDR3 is CSVEGQGTEAFF. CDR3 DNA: TGCAGCGTTGAGGGACAGGGTACTGAAGCTTTCTTT.

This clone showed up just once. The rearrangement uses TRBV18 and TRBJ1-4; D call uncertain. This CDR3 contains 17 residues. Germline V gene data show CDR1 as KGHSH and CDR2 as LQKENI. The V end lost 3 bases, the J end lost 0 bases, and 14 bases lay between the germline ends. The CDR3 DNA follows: TGTGCCAGCTCACCCGAGGCCAATAGCGCAACTAATGAAAAACTGTTTTTT. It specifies CASSPEANSATNEKLFF.

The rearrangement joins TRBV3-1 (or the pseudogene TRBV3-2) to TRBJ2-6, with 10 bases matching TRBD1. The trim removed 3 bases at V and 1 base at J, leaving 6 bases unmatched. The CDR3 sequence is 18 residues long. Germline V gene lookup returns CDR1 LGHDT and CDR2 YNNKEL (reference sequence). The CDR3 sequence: CASSQGQGRRSGANVLTF. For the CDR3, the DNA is TGTGCCAGCAGCCAGGGACAGGGGAGAAGATCTGGGGCCAACGTCCTGACTTTC.

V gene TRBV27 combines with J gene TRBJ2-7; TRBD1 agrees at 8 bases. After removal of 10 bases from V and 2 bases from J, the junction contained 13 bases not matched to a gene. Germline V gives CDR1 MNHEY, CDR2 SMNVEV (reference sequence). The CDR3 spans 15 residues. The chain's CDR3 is CATKLSTGGTYEQYF. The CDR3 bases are TGTGCCACCAAATTGTCTACAGGGGGAACCTACGAGCAGTACTTC.

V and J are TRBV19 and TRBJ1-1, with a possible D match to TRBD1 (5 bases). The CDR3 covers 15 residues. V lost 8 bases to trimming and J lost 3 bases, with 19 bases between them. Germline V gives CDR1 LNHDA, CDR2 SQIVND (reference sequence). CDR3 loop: CASQSGPGGHTEAFF. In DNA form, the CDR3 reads TGTGCCAGTCAGTCCGGGCCGGGGGGTCACACTGAAGCTTTCTTT.

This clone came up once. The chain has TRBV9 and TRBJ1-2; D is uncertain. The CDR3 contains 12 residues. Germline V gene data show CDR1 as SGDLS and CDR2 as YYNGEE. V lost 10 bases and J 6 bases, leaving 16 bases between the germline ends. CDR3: CASTGPGDGYTF. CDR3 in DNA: TGTGCCTCCACCGGGCCCGGGGATGGCTACACCTTC.

CDR3 amino acids: CASSRRATDTQYF. As DNA, the CDR3 is TGCGCCAGCAGCCGGAGGGCGACAGATACGCAGTATTTT. The rearrangement uses TRBV5-1 and TRBJ2-3; D may be TRBD2 (6 bases). V shed 4 bases and J shed 3 bases, with 9 bases lying between them. This CDR3 is 13 amino acids long. CDR1 and CDR2 (germline): SGHRS, YFSETQ.

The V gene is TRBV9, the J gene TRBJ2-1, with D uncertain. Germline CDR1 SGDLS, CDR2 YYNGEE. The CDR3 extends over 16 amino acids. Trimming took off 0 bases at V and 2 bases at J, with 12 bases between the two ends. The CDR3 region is CASSVAGRPTYNEQFF. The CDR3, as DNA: TGTGCCAGCAGCGTAGCCGGTCGTCCCACCTACAATGAGCAGTTCTTC.

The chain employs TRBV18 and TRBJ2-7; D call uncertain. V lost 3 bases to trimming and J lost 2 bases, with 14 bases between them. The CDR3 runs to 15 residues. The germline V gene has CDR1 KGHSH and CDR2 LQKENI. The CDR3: CASSPSLAETYEQYF. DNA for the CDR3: TGTGCCAGCTCACCGTCGCTTGCAGAAACCTACGAGCAGTACTTC.

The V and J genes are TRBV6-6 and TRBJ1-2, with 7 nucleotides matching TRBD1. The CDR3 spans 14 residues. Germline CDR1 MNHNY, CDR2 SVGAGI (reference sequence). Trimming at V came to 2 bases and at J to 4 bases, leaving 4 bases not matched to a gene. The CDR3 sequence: CASSYGDRVYGYTF. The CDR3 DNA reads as TGTGCCAGCAGTTACGGGGACAGAGTCTATGGCTACACCTTC.

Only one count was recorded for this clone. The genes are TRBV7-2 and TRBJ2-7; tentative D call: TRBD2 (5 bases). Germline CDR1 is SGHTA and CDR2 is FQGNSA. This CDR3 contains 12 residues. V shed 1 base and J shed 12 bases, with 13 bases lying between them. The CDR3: CASSLERAPGYF. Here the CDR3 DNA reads TGTGCCAGCAGCTTAGAGAGGGCGCCTGGGTACTTC.

CDR3 DNA sequence: TGTGCCACCAGCAGGGACAAGGCGGTCACTGAAGCTTTCTTT. It translates to CATSRDKAVTEAFF. The chain carries TRBV15 and TRBJ1-1; the D gene is possibly TRBD1 (5 bases). Trimming left V 3 bases short and J 4 bases short, with 12 bases between. The length of the CDR3 is 14 residues. Germline V CDR1 and CDR2: LNHNV, YYDKDF (reference sequence).

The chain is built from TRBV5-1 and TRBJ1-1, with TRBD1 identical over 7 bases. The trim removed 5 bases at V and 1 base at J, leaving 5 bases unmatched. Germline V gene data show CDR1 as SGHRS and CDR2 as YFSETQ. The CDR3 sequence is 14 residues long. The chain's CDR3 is CASRQQGTNTEAFF. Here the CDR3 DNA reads TGCGCCAGCAGACAACAGGGGACGAACACTGAAGCTTTCTTT. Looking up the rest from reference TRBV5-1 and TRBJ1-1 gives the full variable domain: KAGVTQTPRYLIKTRGQQVTLSCSPISGHRSVSWYQQTPGQGLQFLFEYFSETQRNKGNFPGRFSGRQFSNSRSEMNVSTLELGDSALYLCASRQQGTNTEAFFGQGTRLTVV.